This T cell receptor beta chain was observed in a study of CD8+CD57+ T cells in acquired aplastic anemia (dated by TCRdb to the late 2010s). Looking at the study overall: On average, sorted CD4+ and CD8+ cells yielded 3.2 ug of extracted DNA, with a range of about 0.19 to 30 ug. A CD8+CD57+ expansion meant a frequency higher than the mean frequency seen in healthy subjects.

This clonotype has at least ten counts. Its antigen is not yet known. No quality values exist for individual bases; no much larger clone is one base distant. Measured from the cysteine to the phenylalanine, the CDR3 is 15 residues long. This entry keeps only the CDR3 DNA: 45 bases, framed from base 1. The V and J ends are trimmed by 1 base and 8 bases, leaving 17 bases between them. From a lookup of the germline V gene (reference sequence), CDR1 and CDR2 are SEHNR and FQNEAQ. Genomic DNA was used as template for profiling of TCR beta VDJ combinations and CDR3 sequences. An Illumina HiSeq 2000 was used for TCR repertoire sequencing. The study's processing was this. Repertoires were assessed using TRBV/TRBJ rearrangement plots, CDR3 size and DJ length profiles, and Simpson's diversity index. The most abundant DNA sequence in the deep sequencing data was taken as the immunodominant clone. CDR3 amino acid sequences were checked for sharing across subjects and were also compared against the VDJdb database and published repertoires. The public reads were reanalyzed by TCRdb: fastp trimming at Q25, MiXCR alignment, in-frame beta chains only. Merged by CDR3 protein, the rows form single entries marked with the most common genes and DNA. For this entry, the V and J calls and clone size follow TCRdb and not the study's own pipeline. This sample has hundreds of thousands of distinct CDR3 sequences in its table, and about three fifths of those were observed once. Roughly 1.3% of the sample is taken by the ten largest.

Study-wide conclusions, independent of this receptor: Around 27 CD8+ CDR3 sequences were found to be shared between patients and controls, but these sequences appeared to be highly expressed in patients and within the immunodominant clones of the patients. Between patients and healthy controls, no significant difference in CD8+ Simpson's diversity was found (P=0.060).

Expansion of CD8+CD57+ cells had been shown by flow cytometry in the patients chosen for sequencing. All patients had severe acquired aplastic anemia diagnosed by International Study of Aplastic Anemia and Agranulocytosis and Camitta criteria. No therapy had been received by the patients at the time of blood sampling. In the study, sorted CD4+ and CD8+ blood T cells from patients with severe aplastic anemia and from healthy subjects underwent deep sequencing of TCR repertoires. In the USA, patient enrollment took place under clinicaltrials.gov protocols 00001620, 01623167, 00001397, 00071045, 00081523 and 00961064. Ficoll-Paque density gradient centrifugation was used to isolate peripheral blood mononuclear cells. Before DNA extraction, CD4+ and CD8+ T cells were sorted with FACS or magnetic beads.

This sequence was found in a human donor with aplastic anemia. The sequenced sample consisted of sorted CD4+, CD8+, or CD8+CD57+ T cells (not recorded which) from PBMCs. The V and J segments used are TRBV7-9 and TRBJ1-2; TRBD1 might be the D gene, on 6 matching bases. The nucleotide sequence reads TGTGCCAGCAGCTTAGGGCCCGGGGGGGCCGGAGGCTACACCTTC. The resulting protein is CASSLGPGGAGGYTF.